This T cell receptor (beta chain) was profiled in a study of memory CD4+ T cells and cytomegalovirus serostatus. Study-wide context: Of the healthy Belgian adults, several were CMV seropositive and approximately 25 seronegative. Study-level results: Suggested: most of the CMV-linked TCR signature lies in CD4+ memory cells.

Study processing details: Out-of-frame sequences were removed, leaving roughly 2.1 million distinct TCRbeta sequences. TCRdb's table, derived via immunoSEQ multiplex PCR, lists solely in-frame clones and lacks some. Clone size and V and J calls were adopted from that table, with D and trimming inferred from the DNA. Of about 82,000 clones listed, approximately 80% are singletons. This CDR3 has 13 amino acids. Trimming took 7 bases from V and 0 from J; bases not matched to a gene: 3. Per the germline V gene, CDR1 is LNHDA and CDR2 is SQIVND (reference sequence). Single viable CD3+CD4+CD8-CD45RO+ cells were sorted as the memory CD4+ T cells. Donors' CMV status reflects serum IgG against pp150, pp28, p38, p52. Comment on this clone: Its target is unknown.

The chain uses TRBV19 and TRBJ2-7; 7 positions match TRBD1. The sample was memory CD4+ T cells from blood. This TCR came from an adult in good health and CMV-seronegative. This chain's CDR3 is CASNDRASYEQYF. For the CDR3, the DNA is TGTGCCAGTAACGACAGGGCCTCCTACGAGCAGTACTTC.